A single sample gave rise to the 17 T cell receptor beta chains below, sequenced in a study of blood T cell repertoires in COVID-19. The data were produced by immunoSEQ multiplex PCR, yet TCRdb's version contains in-frame clones alone and is incomplete. This sample yields approximately 300,000 clones, of which 85% are seen a single time; under 2% belongs to the top ten. The sample consisted of PBMCs or T cells enriched from blood (not recorded which). Every receptor here comes from a woman in her twenties or thirties who had been exposed to COVID-19.

The chain recombines TRBV6-5 with TRBJ1-5; 9 bases fit TRBD1. J was trimmed by 4 bases and V by 0 bases; bases with no gene match: 1. The CDR3 is 15 residues long. CDR1 is MNHEY, CDR2 SVGAGI, per germline. In DNA, the CDR3 is TGTGCCAGCAGTTACTCTGGACAGGGGAATCAGCCCCAGCATTTT. Its protein is CASSYSGQGNQPQHF.

In this sample, this clone turned up once. V is TRBV5-5 and J is TRBJ2-7; 10 nucleotides align to TRBD1. With V trimmed by 1 base and J by 6 bases, 10 bases remained unmatched. There are 16 residues in the CDR3. Germline V gene data show CDR1 as SGHKS and CDR2 as YYEKEE (reference sequence). In DNA, the CDR3 is TGTGCCAGCAGCTTGCGTCTAGGGACAGGGGAAGGCGAGCAGTACTTC. Translation: CASSLRLGTGEGEQYF. Full variable domain (rest looked up from reference TRBV5-5 and TRBJ2-7): DAGVTQSPTHLIKTRGQQVTLRCSPISGHKSVSWYQQVLGQGPQFIFQYYEKEERGRGNFPDRFSARQFPNYSSELNVNALLLGDSALYLCASSLRLGTGEGEQYFGPGTRLTVT.

V is TRBV10-1 and J is TRBJ2-5, with 13 bases identical to TRBD2. The CDR3 has 17 residues. Germline V gene lookup returns CDR1 WNHNN and CDR2 SYGVQD (reference sequence). V was pared by 4 bases and J by 5 bases, with 10 bases of the junction left unmatched. CDR3 sequence: CASSVILAGGPVETQYF. The CDR3 nucleotides read TGCGCCAGCAGTGTTATACTAGCGGGAGGGCCTGTGGAGACCCAGTACTTC.

The gene calls are TRBV3-1 (or the pseudogene TRBV3-2) and TRBJ1-3, with D unclear. Germline loops: CDR1 LGHDT, CDR2 YNNKEL (reference sequence). The CDR3 is 16 residues long. V was cut by 4 bases and J by 4 bases, with 17 bases left in between. Written as DNA, the CDR3 is TGTGCCAGCAGCCCCTATTCAGGTTCTTCAGGAAACACCATATATTTT. Residues: CASSPYSGSSGNTIYF.

This chain links TRBV5-4 with TRBJ1-1; D unresolved. CDR1 and CDR2 (germline): SGHNT, YYREEE (reference sequence). Trimming shortened V by 2 bases and J by 5 bases, and 13 bases separated the two germline ends. The CDR3 length is 14 residues. This CDR3 is CASSLEQAGTEAFF. The CDR3, as DNA: TGTGCCAGCAGCTTAGAGCAGGCGGGAACTGAAGCTTTCTTT.

The rearrangement joins TRBV5-6 to TRBJ1-2, with TRBD1 identical over 9 bases. CDR3 length: 13 amino acids. V gave up 2 bases and J gave up 8 bases; unmatched junction bases: 4. CDR1 and CDR2 (germline): SGHDT, YYEEEE. As DNA, the CDR3 is TGTGCCAGCAGCTTCGGACAGGGGATGGGCTACACCTTC. Its translation: CASSFGQGMGYTF.

Only one count was recorded for this clone. The chain is built from TRBV4-1 and TRBJ2-1; TRBD2 aligns across 12 bases. With 4 bases clipped from V and 6 bases from J, the junction kept 7 bases outside the gene matches. There are 16 residues in the CDR3. Germline V CDR1 and CDR2: MGHRA, YSYEKL. The CDR3 nucleotides are TGCGCCAGCAGCCCAATAAGGACTAGCGGGATCAATGAGCAGTTCTTC. It is translated as CASSPIRTSGINEQFF.

The chain couples TRBV5-6 to TRBJ1-5; maybe TRBD1 (5 bases). The V gene's germline CDR1 is SGHDT and CDR2 YYEEEE. CDR3 length equals 15 residues. The V gene lost 5 bases and the J gene lost 3 bases, with 15 bases spanning the gap. The CDR3 DNA follows: TGTGCCAGCAGTGGGGCGGGGGGGACCAATCAGCCCCAGCATTTT. It yields the protein CASSGAGGTNQPQHF.

CDR3 bases: TGCGCCAGCAGCTTGGCGGGCGGGGGGGCCTTCGATGAGCAGTTCTTC. It specifies CASSLAGGGAFDEQFF. The J gene is TRBJ2-1, the V gene TRBV5-1, with 9 bases lining up with TRBD2. The CDR3 totals 16 residues. CDR1 is SGHRS, CDR2 YFSETQ, per germline. With V trimmed by 0 bases and J by 8 bases, 9 bases remained unmatched.

J is TRBJ2-1 and V is TRBV7-2; possibly TRBD2 for D (6 bases). The V gene's germline CDR1 is SGHTA and CDR2 FQGNSA. The germline V and J ends were trimmed by 1 base and 0 bases, with 16 bases remaining between them. The CDR3 loop spans 18 amino acids. CDR3 bases: TGTGCCAGCAGCTTAGAAGTTACTAGCCGAAGCTCCTACAATGAGCAGTTCTTC. Translating it yields CASSLEVTSRSSYNEQFF.

This clone was detected once. The rearrangement links TRBV28 to TRBJ1-5, with unresolved D. V was cut by 2 bases and J by 9 bases, with 14 bases left in between. This CDR3 has 14 amino acids. Germline V lookup: CDR1 MDHEN, CDR2 SYDVKM. The CDR3 region has the DNA TGTGCCAGCAGTTTAGGCACGGATCGGGGGCCCCAGCATTTT. This codes for CASSLGTDRGPQHF.

This clone showed up just a few times. The same CDR3 also results from other DNA sequences found in this sample. V gene TRBV27 combines with J gene TRBJ2-7, with 7 bases fitting TRBD2. J lost 2 bases, V lost 6 bases, and 4 bases had no gene match. Germline CDR1 MNHEY, CDR2 SMNVEV (reference sequence). CDR3 length: 13 residues. The DNA for the CDR3 is TGTGCCAGCAGGCTAGCGGCGACCTACGAGCAGTACTTC. Residues: CASRLAATYEQYF.

This clone was recorded a few times. The chain couples TRBV7-2 to TRBJ1-2; tentatively, D is TRBD1 (5 bases). The CDR3 has 16 residues. V gave up 1 base and J gave up 2 bases, with 14 bases separating them. The germline gives CDR1 SGHTA, CDR2 FQGNSA. The CDR3 reads CASSLGGPGSNYGYTF. The CDR3 DNA follows: TGTGCCAGCAGCTTAGGAGGTCCAGGGTCGAACTATGGCTACACCTTC.

The rearrangement links TRBV4-3 to TRBJ1-2; no clear D gene. CDR1 is LGHNA, CDR2 YSLEER, per germline. V shed 0 bases and J shed 6 bases, with 5 bases lying between them. This CDR3 contains 12 residues. The CDR3 DNA reads TGCGCCAGCAGCCAAGATCTTCATGGCTACACCTTC. It codes for CASSQDLHGYTF.

J is TRBJ1-5 and V is TRBV18, with TRBD1 matching 7 bases. Trimming removed 6 bases from V and 0 bases from J; junction bases left unmatched: 11. The CDR3 extends over 17 amino acids. In germline, CDR1 is KGHSH, CDR2 LQKENI. The CDR3 loop reads CASSTAPTGYSNQPQHF. Written as DNA, the CDR3 is TGTGCCAGCTCGACCGCTCCGACAGGGTATAGCAATCAGCCCCAGCATTTT.

V and J are TRBV29-1 and TRBJ2-1; unclear D gene. The CDR3 extends over 12 amino acids. V shed 3 bases and J shed 4 bases, with 7 bases lying between them. In germline, CDR1 is SQVTM, CDR2 ANQGSEA. The CDR3 DNA reads as TGCAGCGTTGACCTCCCTTACAATGAGCAGTTCTTC. It specifies CSVDLPYNEQFF.

The chain links TRBV12-5 to TRBJ1-1, with TRBD1 matching 7 bases. With 1 base clipped from V and 4 bases from J, the junction kept 3 bases outside the gene matches. The CDR3 consists of 14 residues. Germline-derived CDR1 and CDR2 are LGHNT and FRNRAP. CDR3 residues: CASGLEGAITEAFF. In DNA form, the CDR3 reads TGTGCTAGTGGTTTGGAGGGGGCGATCACTGAAGCTTTCTTT.